This T cell receptor beta chain was identified during a study of spatial heterogeneity in lung cancer. Time point specified: sample taken at primary tumor resection. Sequencing was performed on whole RNA extracted from tumor and nontumor lung tissue, or from frozen PBMC, and the material was left unsorted. Samples were obtained from around 72 donors, all untreated early-stage non-small cell lung cancer patients. Single TCR cDNA molecules each had their own unique molecular identifier. TCRdb processed the 5' RACE reads anew with MiXCR; each CDR3 protein has one entry. The sample holds about 92,000 distinct CDR3 sequences, roughly 12% seen once. Trimming took off 7 bases at V and 4 bases at J, with 19 bases between the two ends. From germline, CDR1 is SEHNR and CDR2 FQNEAQ (reference sequence). CDR3 length equals 15 residues.

This receptor was taken from a male donor with early-stage non-small cell lung cancer. Here the sequenced sample was PBMCs, taken at surgery. The rearrangement uses TRBV7-9 and TRBJ1-2; the D gene is possibly TRBD1 (5 bases). The CDR3 spells CASNLQSGARYGYTF. Here the CDR3 DNA reads TGTGCCAGCAACCTCCAGTCCGGGGCTCGCTATGGCTACACCTTC.